This section outlines one T cell receptor beta chain sequence together with its context. Its antigen is still unknown. Repertoires were generated with immunoSEQ multiplex PCR, while TCRdb's copy carries only in-frame clones and drops some. This table holds approximately 170,000 clones, roughly 87% found once. The CDR3 runs to 13 residues. CDR1 is SEHNR and CDR2 is FQNEAQ in the germline V gene (reference sequence). With 0 bases removed from V and 8 bases from J, the gap between germline ends came to 8 bases. The sample belongs to a study of T cell responses to AZD1222 COVID-19 vaccine. Study outcomes and limitations: Of spike-specific TCRs, nearly half reportedly target regions left unmutated in variants. Recipients of two AZD1222 doses showed rising Spike-specific TCR breadth and depth. White British ancestry dominated among donors, who included more females, and clonal diversity was possibly underestimated. Samples come after the peak T cell response, not at day 14.

The clonotype originates from an adult who received the AZD1222 COVID-19 vaccine. The sequencing here drew on peripheral blood, taken 28 days after the second AZD1222 dose. V usage is TRBV7-9 and J usage is TRBJ2-1; D perhaps matches TRBD1 (5 bases). CDR3 bases: TGTGCCAGCAGCTTAGCAGGGGTGGATGAGCAGTTCTTC. Its protein product is CASSLAGVDEQFF.